The 29 T cell receptor beta chains listed next were all sequenced from one sample in a study of blood T cells in healthy people across ages. The authors ran a second PCR of about 6 to 11 cycles using a sample-barcoded 5' primer and a J-beta primer mix. TCRdb passed the 5' RACE reads through MiXCR, listing each CDR3 protein once. This table has about 680,000 distinct CDR3 sequences, about 52% appearing once. Sequencing was performed on blood. The receptors come from a woman in her sixties in good health.

In this sample, this clonotype turned up a few times. The gene calls are TRBV6-2 or TRBV6-3 and TRBJ2-4; 15 bases are shared with TRBD2. CDR3 length: 18 amino acids. Per germline, CDR1 MNHEY and CDR2 SVGEGT. V was clipped by 2 bases and J by 2 bases; unmatched bases: 4. CDR3 sequence: CASSYQGLAGGTKNIQYF. The CDR3 nucleotides are TGTGCCAGCAGTTACCAGGGACTAGCGGGGGGCACCAAAAACATTCAGTACTTC.

The DNA of the CDR3 is TGCGCCAGCTGGGGCGGGGACACAGATACGCAGTATTTT. Its protein is CASWGGDTDTQYF. The chain carries TRBV5-1 and TRBJ2-3, with a tentative D call TRBD2 (6 bases). Germline CDR1 is SGHRS and CDR2 is YFSETQ. The V and J ends lost 7 bases and 2 bases respectively, with 11 bases between them. The CDR3 is made up of 13 amino acids.

In its sample, this clonotype was seen a few times. The V gene is TRBV5-1, the J gene TRBJ2-5; D might be TRBD1 (6 bases). The germline CDR1 and CDR2 sequences are SGHRS and YFSETQ. The CDR3 is made up of 14 amino acids. Between the trimmed V and J ends, which lost 6 bases and 2 bases, there was a span of 14 bases. CDR3 nucleotide sequence: TGCGCCAGCACCCTGGGGGCCCTACAAGAGACCCAGTACTTC. Translating it yields CASTLGALQETQYF.

Note on this clonotype: A much larger clone lies one base from this, so it may be a read error. The V gene is TRBV7-2, the J gene TRBJ1-6; D ambiguous. Looked up from germline, CDR1 is SGHTA and CDR2 is FQGNSA. Trimming took off 5 bases at V and 9 bases at J, with 14 bases between the two ends. This CDR3 spans 14 amino acids. The CDR3 DNA reads TGTGCCAGCAGCCGGGATGCCCTCAGTTCACCCCTCCACTTT. Translated: CASSRDALSSPLHF.

This clonotype was seen only a few times. The gene calls are TRBV6-6 and TRBJ2-7; perhaps TRBD2 as D (6 bases). The CDR3 spans 12 residues. Trimming stripped 4 bases from V and 5 bases from J, with 9 bases between. The germline CDR1 and CDR2 sequences are MNHNY and SVGAGI (reference sequence). This CDR3 is CASSLLANEQYF. CDR3 in DNA: TGTGCCAGCAGTTTACTAGCAAACGAGCAGTACTTC.

The rearrangement uses TRBV2 and TRBJ2-1; 8 bases agree with TRBD1. In germline, CDR1 is SNHLY, CDR2 FYNNEI. Trimming removed 3 bases from V and 3 bases from J; junction bases left unmatched: 1. The CDR3 is 14 residues long. The CDR3 here is CASSEDRVYNEQFF. CDR3 DNA: TGTGCCAGCAGTGAGGACAGGGTCTACAATGAGCAGTTCTTC.

The chain recombines TRBV12-3 or TRBV12-4 with TRBJ2-1, with D possibly being TRBD1 (6 bases). The DNA end favors TRBJ2-7, so the J call may be wrong. The CDR3 is 13 residues long. The CDR3 nucleotides are TGTGCCAGTAAAACAGGGTCCTACAATGAGCAGTACTTC. Amino acid sequence: CASKTGSYNEQYF.

This clonotype was counted ten times or more. The chain joins TRBV29-1 to TRBJ2-1; D is possibly TRBD1 (5 bases). Per the germline V gene, CDR1 is SQVTM and CDR2 is ANQGSEA. V was pared by 6 bases and J by 3 bases, with 15 bases between. This CDR3 contains 14 residues. The CDR3 is CSVSIPGIYNEQFF. In nucleotides, the CDR3 is TGCAGCGTCTCTATACCAGGGATCTACAATGAGCAGTTCTTC.

In its sample, this clonotype was seen a few times. CDR3: CASSLDFSGAYEQYF. The DNA of the CDR3 is TGTGCCAGCAGCTTGGATTTTAGCGGGGCCTACGAGCAGTACTTC. This chain links TRBV7-2 with TRBJ2-7, with 8 nucleotides matching TRBD2. V was clipped by 3 bases and J by 2 bases; unmatched bases: 6. This CDR3 spans 15 amino acids. CDR1 is SGHTA and CDR2 is FQGNSA in the germline V gene.

This clonotype showed up just a few times. The V call is TRBV29-1, the J call TRBJ2-7, with TRBD1 as a possible D gene (5 bases). Germline V lookup: CDR1 SQVTM, CDR2 ANQGSEA. This CDR3 contains 13 residues. Trimming took off 7 bases at V and 0 bases at J, with 13 bases between the two ends. The CDR3 reads CSANTGISYEQYF. CDR3 DNA: TGCAGCGCAAATACAGGAATCTCCTACGAGCAGTACTTC.

This clonotype has more than one count but fewer than ten. The V and J genes are TRBV29-1 and TRBJ2-3; 7 nucleotides agree with TRBD2. The CDR3 length is 14 residues. The V gene's germline CDR1 is SQVTM and CDR2 ANQGSEA. J gave up 4 bases and V 8 bases, and 12 bases lay outside the gene matches. The DNA for the CDR3 is TGCAGCTTGGCGGGGTCGGGAGGTTCAGATACGCAGTATTTT. Protein: CSLAGSGGSDTQYF.

This clonotype was seen more than once but under ten times. CDR3 bases: TGTGCCAGCAGCTTAAGCCGGGAGTACAGGGGGTTAGGAGAGACCCAGTACTTC. Translation gives CASSLSREYRGLGETQYF. The rearrangement uses TRBV7-2 and TRBJ2-5; TRBD1 aligns across 8 bases. CDR1 is SGHTA and CDR2 is FQGNSA in the germline V gene. The CDR3 spans 18 residues. After removal of 2 bases from V and 4 bases from J, the junction contained 15 bases not matched to a gene.

Worth noting for this clonotype: At one end, the junction sequence differs from germline, possibly due to a read error. The chain couples TRBV20-1 to TRBJ2-5; weak D call: TRBD2 (6 bases). This CDR3 is 15 amino acids long. Per the germline V gene, CDR1 is DFQATT and CDR2 is SNEGSKA (reference sequence). The CDR3 bases are TGCAGTGCTAGCGGAAAGGGAGGACAACAAGAGGCCCAGTACTTC. It codes for CSASGKGGQQEAQYF.

The rearrangement links TRBV29-1 to TRBJ1-4, with D maybe TRBD1 (6 bases). V lost 4 bases and J 7 bases, leaving 19 bases between the germline ends. Germline assignment: CDR1 SQVTM and CDR2 ANQGSEA. This CDR3 has 15 residues. The CDR3: CSVVRGTGLSEKLFF. The CDR3 DNA reads as TGCAGCGTTGTAAGGGGGACGGGTTTAAGTGAAAAACTGTTTTTT.

V usage is TRBV12-3 or TRBV12-4 and J usage is TRBJ1-5, with D hard to call. The CDR3 is 15 amino acids. Trimming left V 6 bases short and J 2 bases short, with 14 bases between. CDR3 sequence reads: CASSPPGKGNQPQHF. Written as DNA, the CDR3 is TGTGCCAGCAGCCCCCCGGGAAAAGGCAATCAGCCCCAGCATTTT.

This chain connects TRBV5-1 to TRBJ2-7; 8 bases are shared with TRBD2. Germline-derived CDR1 and CDR2 are SGHRS and YFSETQ. V gave up 2 bases and J gave up 5 bases; unmatched junction bases: 12. The CDR3 length is 16 residues. Here the CDR3 reads CASSLVLSGRRNEQYF. The CDR3 DNA is TGCGCCAGCAGCTTAGTCCTAAGCGGGAGAAGGAACGAGCAGTACTTC.

Worth noting for this clonotype: In this CDR3 the conserved last residue, phenylalanine or tryptophan, is missing, so a read error is likely. The gene calls are TRBV7-9 and TRBJ2-7; the match to TRBD1 covers 11 bases. This CDR3 is built from 14 residues. Germline V gives CDR1 SEHNR, CDR2 FQNEAQ (reference sequence). The V and J ends lost 4 bases and 6 bases, in that order; junction bases with no gene match: 5. CDR3 loop: CASSYTGTGGEQYS. The CDR3 nucleotides are TGTGCCAGCAGCTACACCGGGACAGGGGGCGAGCAGTACTCC.

This clonotype was detected many times. This rearrangement joins TRBV12-3 or TRBV12-4 to TRBJ2-1, with D perhaps TRBD2 (7 bases). Between the trimmed V and J ends, which lost 3 bases and 1 base, there was a span of 13 bases. The CDR3 has 16 amino acids. In nucleotides, the CDR3 is TGTGCCAGCAGTTTGGCAGCGGGGACATCCTACAATGAGCAGTTCTTC. Encoded protein: CASSLAAGTSYNEQFF.

V gene TRBV20-1 combines with J gene TRBJ2-3; D gene uncertain. This CDR3 contains 15 residues. The V and J ends lost 1 base and 2 bases respectively, with 13 bases between them. Germline loops: CDR1 DFQATT, CDR2 SNEGSKA (reference sequence). CDR3 protein: CSARAPRWNTDTQYF. The CDR3 bases are TGCAGTGCTAGAGCCCCAAGGTGGAACACAGATACGCAGTATTTT.

This clonotype was recorded a few times. The chain links TRBV27 to TRBJ2-3; no clear D gene. V was pared by 3 bases and J by 2 bases, with 6 bases between. CDR1 and CDR2 from the germline V gene are MNHEY and SMNVEV (reference sequence). There are 13 residues in the CDR3. CDR3 sequence: CASSLVDTDTQYF. The CDR3 DNA reads as TGTGCCAGCAGTTTGGTGGACACAGATACGCAGTATTTT.

The chain is built from TRBV6-6 and TRBJ1-6; no firm D call. Germline V CDR1 and CDR2: MNHNY, SVGAGI (reference sequence). CDR3 length equals 15 residues. V shed 7 bases and J shed 10 bases, with 20 bases lying between them. The CDR3 nucleotides read TGTGCCAGCACCGATAGTGGTGGAGCCCTCTCACCCCTCCACTTT. Its translation: CASTDSGGALSPLHF.

The chain couples TRBV28 to TRBJ2-7; TRBD2 aligns across 8 bases. CDR1 is MDHEN and CDR2 is SYDVKM in the germline V gene. The J segment lost 3 bases and the V segment lost 7 bases, leaving 8 bases of the junction unmatched. The CDR3 contains 14 residues. Here the CDR3 DNA reads TGTGCCAGCACCGAAATAGCGGGACTCTACGAGCAGTACTTC. The encoded protein is CASTEIAGLYEQYF.

Here the CDR3 DNA reads TGTGCCACCTTCCCGGGGAGGGACGGCAATCAGCCCCAGCATTTT. Its translation is CATFPGRDGNQPQHF. The genes are TRBV6-1 and TRBJ1-5; tentative D call: TRBD1 (5 bases). The CDR3 covers 15 residues. Trimming shortened V by 10 bases and J by 2 bases, and 18 bases separated the two germline ends. Germline CDR1 MNHNS, CDR2 SASEGT.

This clonotype came up a few times. V is TRBV6-4 and J is TRBJ2-3, with D unclear. The CDR3 sequence is 15 residues long. Germline loops: CDR1 MRHNA, CDR2 SNTAGT. V was pared by 3 bases and J by 2 bases, with 12 bases between. CDR3 nucleotides: TGTGCCAGCAGTGATGCGGCAGAACTCACAGATACGCAGTATTTT. It yields the protein CASSDAAELTDTQYF.

On this clonotype: A much larger clone lies a single base off, so this may be a read error. The V and J genes are TRBV9 and TRBJ1-1, with D possibly matching TRBD1 (5 bases). Trimming stripped 2 bases from V and 0 bases from J, with 8 bases between. From germline, CDR1 is SGDLS and CDR2 YYNGEE. The CDR3 has 14 amino acids. The CDR3 nucleotides read TGTGCCAGCAGCGTTGACAGTATGAACACTGAAGCTTTCTTT. This translates into CASSVDSMNTEAFF.

The rearrangement uses TRBV11-2 and TRBJ2-7; no firm D call. Germline V CDR1 and CDR2: SGHAT, FQNNGV. The V gene lost 1 base and the J gene lost 2 bases, with 12 bases spanning the gap. The CDR3 is made up of 15 amino acids. The CDR3 nucleotides read TGTGCCAGCAGCTTAGTGTTAAGCAAAGCCTACGAGCAGTACTTC. Protein: CASSLVLSKAYEQYF.

This chain links TRBV15 with TRBJ2-1, with no clear D. The length of the CDR3 is 13 residues. Germline CDR1 LNHNV, CDR2 YYDKDF (reference sequence). Trimming removed 0 bases from V and 8 bases from J, with 8 bases in between. CDR3 nucleotide sequence: TGTGCCACCAGCAGAGAACCCCCCGATGAGCAGTTCTTC. It encodes CATSREPPDEQFF. The whole variable domain, filled in from reference TRBV15 and TRBJ2-1, reads DAMVIQNPRYQVTQFGKPVTLSCSQTLNHNVMYWYQQKSSQAPKLLFHYYDKDFNNEADTPDNFQSRRPNTSFCFLDIRSPGLGDTAMYLCATSREPPDEQFFGPGTRLTVL.

V gene TRBV29-1 combines with J gene TRBJ1-1; D unresolved. The V end lost 4 bases, the J end lost 3 bases, and 12 bases lay between the germline ends. CDR1 is SQVTM, CDR2 ANQGSEA, per germline. This CDR3 has 13 residues. CDR3 sequence: CSVGAQQYTEAFF. The CDR3 DNA follows: TGCAGCGTTGGAGCCCAACAGTACACTGAAGCTTTCTTT.

The V and J genes are TRBV3-1 and TRBJ1-2; TRBD1 agrees at 8 bases. V trimming: 2 bases; J trimming: 3 bases; junction bases outside the gene matches: 2. Germline V gene data show CDR1 as LGHDT and CDR2 as YNNKEL (reference sequence). The CDR3 consists of 14 residues. In nucleotides, the CDR3 is TGTGCCAGCAGCCAAAGGACAGGGCACTATGGCTACACCTTC. Protein sequence: CASSQRTGHYGYTF.